The 11 T cell receptor beta chains below were found in one sample sequenced in a study of T cells after yellow fever vaccination. Via MiXCR, TCRdb re-called the 5' RACE reads, giving one row per CDR3 protein. Of about 320,000 distinct CDR3 sequences listed, around 10% are singletons. Material: CD4+ T cells sorted from PBMCs, obtained 45 days after the yellow fever booster vaccination. The receptor source for this set is a young man who received the YFV17D yellow fever vaccine.

This clonotype was found many times. This chain uses TRBV4-3 with TRBJ2-3; TRBD1 might be the D (6 bases). Germline V lookup: CDR1 LGHNA, CDR2 YSLEER. The CDR3 is 16 residues long. The V and J ends lost 1 base and 4 bases respectively, with 15 bases between them. The CDR3 loop is CASSQGAGVVPDTQYF. The CDR3, as DNA: TGCGCCAGCAGCCAAGGGGCAGGGGTCGTTCCAGATACGCAGTATTTT.

V is TRBV7-3 and J is TRBJ1-2, with TRBD1 as a possible D gene (6 bases). V lost 0 bases and J lost 13, with 15 bases in between. This CDR3 is built from 13 residues. Germline V lookup: CDR1 SGHTA, CDR2 FQGTGA. CDR3 residues: CASSLTPGEGRTF. CDR3 nucleotide sequence: TGTGCCAGCAGCTTAACTCCAGGGGAAGGTCGCACCTTC.

There are many counts of this clonotype. J is TRBJ1-2 and V is TRBV6-5; D gene ambiguous. Germline V CDR1 and CDR2: MNHEY, SVGAGI. The V end lost 7 bases, the J end lost 6 bases, and 15 bases lay between the germline ends. CDR3 length: 13 residues. The CDR3 sequence is CASKVRSGNGYTF. Written as DNA, the CDR3 is TGTGCCAGCAAAGTAAGGTCGGGAAATGGCTACACCTTC.

This chain joins TRBV7-9 and TRBJ1-4; D gene ambiguous. V lost 3 bases and J 3 bases, leaving 11 bases between the germline ends. Germline CDR1 SEHNR, CDR2 FQNEAQ (reference sequence). The CDR3 runs 15 residues. The CDR3 DNA follows: TGTGCCAGCAGCTTCAACAGAGATTCTAATGAAAAACTGTTTTTT. It specifies CASSFNRDSNEKLFF.

This clonotype came up a few times. V and J are TRBV6-5 and TRBJ1-5, with no clear D. V lost 2 bases and J lost 5, with 7 bases in between. Per the germline V gene, CDR1 is MNHEY and CDR2 is SVGAGI. The CDR3 runs to 13 residues. The DNA for the CDR3 is TGTGCCAGCAGTTACGATGCCCATCAGCCCCAGCATTTT. Its translation: CASSYDAHQPQHF.

This clonotype turned up a few times. The chain uses TRBV25-1 and TRBJ1-1; TRBD1 might be the D (5 bases). CDR1 is MGHDK and CDR2 is SYGVNS in the germline V gene. The CDR3 has 13 residues. V gave up 8 bases and J gave up 0 bases, with 10 bases separating them. CDR3 sequence reads: CASSGHMNTEAFF. CDR3 nucleotide sequence: TGTGCCAGCTCCGGACACATGAACACTGAAGCTTTCTTT.

This clonotype has a handful of counts. The chain has TRBV20-1 and TRBJ2-5; 12 bases are a match to TRBD2. CDR1 is DFQATT and CDR2 is SNEGSKA in the germline V gene (reference sequence). This CDR3 is 16 amino acids long. The junction had 12 bases not matched to a gene; V was cut back by 6 bases and J by 4 bases. The CDR3 sequence is CSARKLAGGLIETQYF. The CDR3 region has the DNA TGCAGTGCGCGTAAACTAGCGGGGGGTCTCATAGAGACCCAGTACTTC.

The chain couples TRBV30 to TRBJ2-2; TRBD2 aligns across 8 bases. The CDR3 consists of 17 residues. The germline V gene has CDR1 GTSNPN and CDR2 SVGIG (reference sequence). Unmatched junction bases numbered 12, after V lost 0 bases and J lost 6 bases. In nucleotides, the CDR3 is TGTGCCTGGAGTGTAGAGGTTTGGGGAGCGGGGGCCGGGGAGCTGTTTTTT. It yields the protein CAWSVEVWGAGAGELFF.

This chain links TRBV3-1 with TRBJ2-7; 7 bases align to TRBD2. Per germline, CDR1 LGHDT and CDR2 YNNKEL (reference sequence). The CDR3 totals 13 residues. The J segment lost 4 bases and the V segment lost 2 bases, leaving 2 bases of the junction unmatched. The CDR3 protein is CASSQRGGYEQYF. DNA of the CDR3: TGTGCCAGCAGCCAAAGGGGAGGGTACGAGCAGTACTTC.

The rearrangement joins TRBV20-1 to TRBJ2-7; unclear D gene. Looked up from germline, CDR1 is DFQATT and CDR2 is SNEGSKA (reference sequence). V was shortened by 3 bases and J by 3 bases, with 12 bases between the two germline ends. This CDR3 region has 13 residues. The DNA of the CDR3 is TGCAGTGCTAGCCTGACTGGTGGCTACGAGCAGTACGTC. It codes for CSASLTGGYEQYV.

The rearrangement links TRBV6-5 to TRBJ1-1; D gene uncertain. The V gene's germline CDR1 is MNHEY and CDR2 SVGAGI. The CDR3 runs to 16 residues. Trimming pared 2 bases from V and 0 bases from J, leaving 13 bases between. The CDR3 loop reads CASSYNHLTVNTEAFF. CDR3 nucleotides: TGTGCCAGCAGTTACAACCACCTGACGGTGAACACTGAAGCTTTCTTT.